This T cell receptor beta chain was recovered during a study of blood T cell repertoires in COVID-19. Study background: Sites in the United States, Italy and Spain provided acute and convalescent COVID-19 samples. PBMCs, B-cell-depleted T cells, or T cells provided the cDNA or gDNA that made up the material.

In the authors' methods: Cell counts per sample came from amplifying reference gene primers. Here immunoSEQ multiplex PCR was the method, and the copy in TCRdb shows in-frame clones only, minus some. V and J calls and clone size are copied from that table; D and trimming were computed from the DNA. The sample contains some 33,000 clones, less than 95% of which appear only once. The CDR3 sequence is 16 residues long. Germline V CDR1 and CDR2: SGDLS, YYNGEE. V lost 3 bases and J lost 8; bases outside the gene matches: 9. The rearrangement links TRBV9 to TRBJ2-1, with 12 bases matching TRBD1. Source material: peripheral blood. This receptor was taken from a man between 65 and 85 years old with active or convalescent COVID-19. CDR3 loop: CASSATGTGGWDEQFF. The CDR3 DNA follows: TGTGCCAGCAGCGCTACCGGGACAGGGGGCTGGGATGAGCAGTTCTTC.